A selection of T cell receptor beta chains follows, all from one sample in a study of blood T cells in healthy people across ages. From the 5' RACE reads, TCRdb called clonotypes with MiXCR, one entry per CDR3 protein. The sample lists approximately 800,000 distinct CDR3 sequences; about 62% were seen once. Sequenced input: blood. Every receptor here comes from a young man in good health. Both conserved end residues are trimmed from each CDR3. Clone size is not always given. Where it is, it says once, few, many or a class for expanded clones.

CDR3aa	v_gene	j_gene	abundance
SARDVGGGHDEQF	TRBV20-1	TRBJ2-1	NA
ASSGSGDSTDTQY	TRBV9	TRBJ2-3	NA
ASSLPALGSDTQY	TRBV7-2	TRBJ2-3	few
AISEATHSGASGYT	TRBV10-3	TRBJ1-2	NA
ASRREANTGELF	TRBV5-1	TRBJ2-2	NA
ASSSEFPGQGGSWPQH	TRBV7-9	TRBJ1-5	NA
ASSPTPVHSYEQY	TRBV4-3	TRBJ2-7	NA
ASSLVRADTEAF	TRBV6-5	TRBJ1-1	NA
ASSWGNDEQF	TRBV27	TRBJ2-1	NA
ASSLGGYPDTQY	TRBV7-6	TRBJ2-3	NA
ASALGAEQY	TRBV7-2	TRBJ2-7	NA
ASSLEGPWSYEQY	TRBV5-1	TRBJ2-7	NA
ATSSPERLITDTQY	TRBV15	TRBJ2-3	once
ATSGASGTNEQF	TRBV24-1	TRBJ2-1	NA
ASSLSWLGYGYT	TRBV7-2	TRBJ1-2	NA
ASSQPTETQY	TRBV3-1	TRBJ2-5	few
SNYRVLGNSPLH	TRBV20-1	TRBJ1-6	once
SARRVDEQY	TRBV20-1	NA	NA
SVDEAGVETQY	TRBV29-1	TRBJ2-5	NA
ASSLSWRGGTQY	TRBV27	TRBJ2-3	NA
ATSREGQTGNEQF	TRBV15	TRBJ2-1	few
ASSLAGAGSSYNEQF	TRBV5-4	TRBJ2-1	NA
ATKRGLNNEQF	TRBV2	TRBJ2-1	NA
ASSLGGSGQPQH	TRBV7-2	TRBJ1-5	few
AISESHRGQGVNEQF	TRBV10-3	TRBJ2-1	NA
ASSLRRGAAYGYT	TRBV5-6	TRBJ1-2	NA
ASSVHPRDTAEDYGYT	TRBV9	TRBJ1-2	NA
ATSSPELAVFSQETQY	TRBV15	TRBJ2-5	NA
ASSESLGQLRYEQY	TRBV9	TRBJ2-7	NA
ASSAIGDTEAF	TRBV9	TRBJ1-1	NA
AWSVNQETQY	TRBV30	TRBJ2-5	NA
SASSRDHYEQY	TRBV20-1	TRBJ2-7	few
ASSFRTRLYSYNEQF	TRBV7-2	TRBJ2-1	NA
ASSQTGWEDGYT	TRBV11-2	TRBJ1-2	NA
ASSRGPGTGEETQY	TRBV7-8	TRBJ2-5	NA
ASVGRTSSYEQY	TRBV2	TRBJ2-7	once
SAPLAGNQPQH	TRBV20-1	TRBJ1-5	NA
ASSLVSRDNEQY	TRBV5-1	TRBJ2-5	NA
ASSKRWCNSPLH	TRBV21-1	TRBJ1-6	NA
ASSPRTDLRETQY	TRBV6-5	TRBJ2-5	NA
ASSLAATDTQY	TRBV12-3/TRBV12-4	TRBJ2-3	NA
ASSYPTQPQH	TRBV6-2/TRBV6-3	TRBJ1-5	NA
SAPETGGGYEQY	TRBV20-1	TRBJ2-7	NA
ASSLGFLAGEETQY	TRBV7-2	TRBJ2-5	few
ASGVVGASSDTQY	TRBV6-2/TRBV6-3	TRBJ2-3	NA
ASSLPIGLGTDTQY	TRBV7-2	TRBJ2-3	NA
ASFRSRGEKLF	TRBV6-5	TRBJ1-4	NA
ATSRHPGTGDEKLF	TRBV15	TRBJ1-4	few